These T cell receptor beta chains were read from a single sample in a study of cytomegalovirus exposure and HLA in healthy donors. The data were produced by immunoSEQ multiplex PCR, yet TCRdb's version contains in-frame clones alone and is incomplete. The repertoire holds about 72,000 clones, with 78% as singletons. The sequenced sample consisted of PBMCs. The receptor source for this set is a man aged 40-55 years in good health and CMV-seronegative. The CDR3 runs from the conserved cysteine through the conserved F or W. The D gene is left open where the match is weak. The size field is filled for only some rows; it gives once, few, many or a size class.

j_call: TRBJ1-2; v_call: TRBV5-6; clone_size: -; d_call: -; cdr3_nt: TGTGCCAGCAGCCGAGAGGGATCCGCCTTGGGCTATGGCTACACCTTC; cdr3_aa: CASSREGSALGYGYTF
j_call: TRBJ2-7; v_call: TRBV11-2; clone_size: -; d_call: -; cdr3_nt: TGTGCCAGCAGCTTAAACAGTTCCCCCTACGAGCAGTACTTC; cdr3_aa: CASSLNSSPYEQYF
j_call: TRBJ2-2; v_call: TRBV19; clone_size: -; d_call: -; cdr3_nt: TGTGCCAGTATCAGGGTTTCGTCGAGCACCGGGGAGCTGTTTTTT; cdr3_aa: CASIRVSSSTGELFF
j_call: TRBJ2-3; v_call: TRBV6-5; clone_size: -; d_call: -; cdr3_nt: TGTGCCAGCAGTTACTCGCGGGGAGATACGCAGTATTTT; cdr3_aa: CASSYSRGDTQYF
j_call: TRBJ2-5; v_call: TRBV11-2; clone_size: -; d_call: TRBD2; cdr3_nt: TGTGCCAGCAGCTTCGATAGACTAGCGGTGCAAGAGACCCAGTACTTC; cdr3_aa: CASSFDRLAVQETQYF
j_call: TRBJ2-7; v_call: TRBV7-8; clone_size: -; d_call: -; cdr3_nt: TGTGCCAGCAGCTTAGAGTGGGGGCACACCTACGAGCAGTACTTC; cdr3_aa: CASSLEWGHTYEQYF
j_call: TRBJ2-1; v_call: TRBV7-3; clone_size: few; d_call: TRBD2; cdr3_nt: TGTGCCAGCAGCTCGCTAGCGGGGGGAAACAATGAGCAGTTCTTC; cdr3_aa: CASSSLAGGNNEQFF
j_call: TRBJ2-1; v_call: TRBV9; clone_size: -; d_call: -; cdr3_nt: TGTGCCAGCAGTCCCCGTGCGAGCTCCTACAATGAGCAGTTCTTC; cdr3_aa: CASSPRASSYNEQFF
j_call: TRBJ1-2; v_call: TRBV7-9; clone_size: -; d_call: -; cdr3_nt: TGTGCCAGCAGCTTAGCCCAGGGGCTGGATGGCTACACCTTC; cdr3_aa: CASSLAQGLDGYTF
j_call: TRBJ2-3; v_call: TRBV7-8; clone_size: -; d_call: TRBD2; cdr3_nt: TGTGCCAGCAGCTTAAGTCTAGCGGGGTCAGATACGCAGTATTTT; cdr3_aa: CASSLSLAGSDTQYF
j_call: TRBJ2-5; v_call: TRBV7-2; clone_size: -; d_call: -; cdr3_nt: TGTGCCAGCAGCTTAGTTATCTTCGAGACCCAGTACTTC; cdr3_aa: CASSLVIFETQYF
j_call: TRBJ1-1; v_call: TRBV7-2; clone_size: -; d_call: TRBD1; cdr3_nt: TGTGCCAGCAGCTGGGGACAGCGAGGCACTGAAGCTTTCTTT; cdr3_aa: CASSWGQRGTEAFF